What follows describes a single T cell receptor (beta chain). Its target is unknown. TCRdb keeps only in-frame clones here, not all; method: immunoSEQ multiplex PCR. The data show approximately 79,000 clones, with approximately 78% seen just once and roughly 6% held by the top ten. The entry originates in a study of PD-1 blockade in mismatch repair-deficient tumors. V was trimmed by 3 bases and J by 11 bases, leaving 8 bases between them. The CDR3 consists of 11 residues. The V gene's germline CDR1 is SNHLY and CDR2 FYNNEI. TCRs were sequenced from a few patients responding to pembrolizumab. Study-level points and caveats: Rapid post-treatment expansion, then contraction, generally preceding radiologic response, marked tumor-resident clones.

J is TRBJ2-1 and V is TRBV2; D is undetermined. The receptor was isolated from an adult with mismatch repair-deficient cancer. The sample consisted of peripheral blood, taken 44 weeks after starting pembrolizumab. CDR3 in amino acids: CASSEEQKQFF. The CDR3 region has the DNA TGTGCCAGCAGTGAGGAGCAGAAGCAGTTCTTC.